This T cell receptor (beta chain) was sequenced in a study of regulatory T cells in long-lasting Graves disease. With V trimmed by 6 bases and J by 8 bases, 4 bases remained unmatched. Germline V gives CDR1 KGHSH, CDR2 LQKENI. The CDR3 is 14 amino acids. Time point of the sample: newly diagnosed GD, antithyroid drugs for less than 3 months. PBMC-extracted RNA yielded the TCR library. The guidelines of the American Thyroid Association were the basis for diagnosing Graves' disease. With EDTA tubes as the receptacles, 7.5 to 10 milliliters of peripheral blood were drawn. Arm-PCR with iRepertoire HTBI primers amplified the CDR3 regions for these TCR beta libraries. TCRdb itself ran the multiplex PCR reads through MiXCR, one entry per CDR3 protein. The data contain 400,000 to 450,000 distinct CDR3 sequences, 15% of them singletons. This clonotype was counted many times. This sample was shared with a second study, whose subject was T cells in Graves' hyperthyroidism and ophthalmopathy. Per that study: Patients were excluded for uncontrolled infection, other autoimmune disease, pregnancy or lactation. The blood repertoire included most of the expanded thyroid clonotypes above 0.001.

The sequences come from peripheral blood mononuclear cells (PBMCs), collected at new diagnosis, from a patient treated with antithyroid drugs. This sequence was found in a woman aged 25 to 39 with Graves disease. The genes are TRBV18 and TRBJ2-1, with 13 bases aligning to TRBD2. The CDR3 bases are TGTGCCAGCTCTCTCGGACTAGCGGGGGATGAGCAGTTCTTC. Its protein is CASSLGLAGDEQFF.